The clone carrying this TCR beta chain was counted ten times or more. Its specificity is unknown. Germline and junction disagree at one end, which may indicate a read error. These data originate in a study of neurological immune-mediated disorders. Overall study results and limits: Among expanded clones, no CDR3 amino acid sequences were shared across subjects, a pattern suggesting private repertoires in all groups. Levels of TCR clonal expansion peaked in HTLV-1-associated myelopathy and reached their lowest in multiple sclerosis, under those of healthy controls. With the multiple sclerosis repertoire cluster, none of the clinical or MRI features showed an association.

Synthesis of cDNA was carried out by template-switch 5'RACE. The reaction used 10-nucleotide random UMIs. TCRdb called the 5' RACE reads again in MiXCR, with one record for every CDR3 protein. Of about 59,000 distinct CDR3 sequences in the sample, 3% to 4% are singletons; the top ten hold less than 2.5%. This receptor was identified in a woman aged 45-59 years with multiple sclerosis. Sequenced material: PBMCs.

The CDR3 loop is CASRVQLGPQNF. CDR3 nucleotides: TGTGCCAGCAGGGTACAGCTGGGGCCCCAGAATTTT. The V call is TRBV7-2, the J call TRBJ1-5; maybe TRBD1 (5 bases). This CDR3 spans 12 amino acids. Looked up from germline, CDR1 is SGHTA and CDR2 is FQGNSA.